The T cell receptor (beta chain) described here comes from a study of shared T cell receptors in the human thymus (dated by TCRdb to about 2021). With respect to the entire study: The study examined how self-reactive, shared T-cell receptor alpha chains are generated in the human thymus.

Points on this clone: What antigen it recognizes has not been identified. Nothing much larger sits one base from this clone, and base qualities are not available.

The library came from the immunoSEQ multiplex PCR assay. The table was pulled from immuneACCESS by TCRdb, which kept in-frame rearrangements only. Such tables lose some clones; where checked, under half of the loss comes from unresolved V genes, and the rest has no known cause. Counted in this sample were hundreds of thousands of clones; around 87% of them appeared once. The leading ten clones occupy more than 0.009% of the sample. Deletion took 1 base off V and 3 bases off J, with a span of 14 bases between the germline ends. The CDR3 measures 16 amino acids from cysteine to phenylalanine. Only the CDR3 portion is preserved as DNA: 48 bases, with reading frame beginning at the first base. The germline V gene encodes CDR1 LGHNA and CDR2 YNFKEQ. This sample also belongs to another study, concerning human thymus T cells. Looking at the second paper: The donors were immunologically healthy infants in Finland who had open corrective cardiac surgery for congenital heart defects. Thymus tissue was collected as surgical resects that were removed during corrective cardiac surgery. Biased V and J gene segment usage appeared to be present in both thymic and peripheral blood repertoires. The related research found that thymic TCR repertoires overlapped highly between unrelated individuals. TCR alpha and beta repertoires from roughly 8 infant thymus samples and a few related peripheral blood samples were characterized in the study. The cohort included over five male and two female infants, with donor ages spanning 7 to 244 days. Thymocytes were mechanically released from the tissue and were stored as pellets of about 9-33 million cells at -70 degrees C. A QIAsymphony instrument was used to extract genomic DNA from frozen cell pellets. The immunoSEQ multiplex PCR assay was used to amplify the TCRB and TCRAD loci from a standardized quantity of quality-controlled genomic DNA. The V(D)J region was spanned by amplicons of a length sufficient to cover the CDR3 and to identify V and J genes. The amplicons were sequenced on an Illumina platform via the commercial immunoSEQ service. Corrections for primer bias and sequencing errors followed previously described methods, while TCRAD and TCRB definitions were based on the IMGT database. Analysis of the repertoires was done with immunoSEQ Analyzer 3.0 and VDJTools and included basic statistics, V/J segment usage, diversity estimates, rarefaction and pairwise overlap. Diversity was estimated with Chao1, ChaoE, Efron-Thisted, Shannon and inverse Simpson indices, and also on datasets down-sampled to the smallest sample. Repertoire overlap was determined by strict matching of CDR3 nucleotide sequence, V gene and J gene, and Jaccard-based multidimensional scaling clustering was applied. On average, thymus samples yielded about 810,000 unique TCRB clonotypes, whereas blood samples yielded about 80,000.

Sequenced: thymocytes. This receptor was identified in a boy in the first two years of life with a congenital heart defect. Donor details come from another sample of the same person, matched by shared clones. The V gene is TRBV4-2 and the J gene is TRBJ2-3, and possibly TRBD1, on 6 matching bases. The sequenced DNA is TGTGCCAGCAGCCAAGTGGGACATACTAGAACAGATACGCAGTATTTT. Its product reads: CASSQVGHTRTDTQYF.